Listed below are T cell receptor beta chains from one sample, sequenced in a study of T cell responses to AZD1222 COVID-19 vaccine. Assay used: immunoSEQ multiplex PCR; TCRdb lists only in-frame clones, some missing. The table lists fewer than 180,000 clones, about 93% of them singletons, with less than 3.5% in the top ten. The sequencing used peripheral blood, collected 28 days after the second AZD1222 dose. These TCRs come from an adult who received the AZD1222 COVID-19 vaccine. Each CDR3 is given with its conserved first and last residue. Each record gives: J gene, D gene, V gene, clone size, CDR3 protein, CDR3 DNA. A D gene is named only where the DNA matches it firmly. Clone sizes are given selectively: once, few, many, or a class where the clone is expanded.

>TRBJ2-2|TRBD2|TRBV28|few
CASSAAGVVSTGELFF
TGTGCCAGCAGTGCCGCGGGAGTGGTTTCCACCGGGGAGCTGTTTTTT
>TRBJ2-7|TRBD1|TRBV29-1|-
CSVRPGQVAYEQYF
TGCAGCGTGCGCCCGGGACAGGTCGCGTACGAGCAGTACTTC
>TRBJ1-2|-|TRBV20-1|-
CSASELISYGYTF
TGCAGTGCTAGTGAACTCATCAGCTATGGCTACACCTTC
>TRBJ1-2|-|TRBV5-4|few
CASSPEGFSRDGYTF
TGTGCCAGCAGTCCGGAGGGGTTCTCTAGGGATGGCTACACCTTC
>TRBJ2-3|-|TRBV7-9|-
CASSWTDSTDTQYF
TGTGCCAGCAGCTGGACGGATAGCACAGATACGCAGTATTTT
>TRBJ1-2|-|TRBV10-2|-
CASSLTGQSYGYTF
TGCGCCAGCAGCCTAACGGGGCAGTCTTATGGCTACACCTTC
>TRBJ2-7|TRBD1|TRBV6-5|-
CASSSTIRQGIYEQYF
TGTGCCAGCAGTTCCACCATCCGACAGGGGATATACGAGCAGTACTTC
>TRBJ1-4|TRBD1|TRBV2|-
CASNGQGVYEKLFF
TGTGCCAGCAACGGACAGGGGGTCTATGAAAAACTGTTTTTT
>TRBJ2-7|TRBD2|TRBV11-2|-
CASSPGTSRQYF
TGTGCCAGCAGTCCCGGGACTAGCCGTCAGTACTTC
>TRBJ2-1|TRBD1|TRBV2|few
CATNRGWGNEQFF
TGTGCCACAAACAGGGGATGGGGTAATGAGCAGTTCTTC
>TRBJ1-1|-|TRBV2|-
CASSVGRGGGIAFF
TGTGCCAGCAGTGTGGGCAGGGGAGGAGGGATAGCTTTCTTT
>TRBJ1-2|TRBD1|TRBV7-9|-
CASSLAGTGQKGYTF
TGTGCCAGCAGCTTAGCTGGGACAGGGCAAAAAGGCTACACCTTC
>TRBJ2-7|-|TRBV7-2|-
CASSPILPPYEQYF
TGTGCCAGCAGCCCGATCCTGCCCCCCTACGAGCAGTACTTC
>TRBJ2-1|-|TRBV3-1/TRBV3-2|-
CASSQGPSPLVGYNEQFF
TGTGCCAGCAGCCAAGGGCCTAGTCCCCTAGTTGGCTACAATGAGCAGTTCTTC
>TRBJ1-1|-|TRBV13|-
CASSVNRAVNTEAFF
TGTGCCAGCAGCGTAAACAGGGCCGTGAACACTGAAGCTTTCTTT
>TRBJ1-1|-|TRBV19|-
CASTPIQGLAFF
TGTGCCAGTACCCCTATACAGGGTCTAGCTTTCTTT
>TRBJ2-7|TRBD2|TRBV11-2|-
CASSLGTSGSYEQYF
TGTGCCAGCAGCTTAGGGACTAGCGGGAGCTACGAGCAGTACTTC
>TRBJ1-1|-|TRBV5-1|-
CASSSLRMGSSIEAFF
TGCGCCAGCAGCTCGCTGAGGATGGGGTCTAGTATTGAGGCTTTCTTT
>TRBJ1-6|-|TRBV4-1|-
CASSQDRTFNSPLHF
TGCGCCAGCAGCCAAGACCGGACATTCAATTCACCCCTCCACTTT
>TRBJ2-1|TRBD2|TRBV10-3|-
CAISESLAGPYNEQFF
TGTGCCATCAGTGAGTCCCTAGCGGGACCCTACAATGAGCAGTTCTTC
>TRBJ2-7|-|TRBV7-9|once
CASSLASGGAHYEQYF
TGTGCCAGCAGCTTAGCCTCAGGGGGGGCCCACTACGAGCAGTACTTC
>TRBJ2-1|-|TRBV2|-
CASTYGNNNEQFF
TGTGCCAGCACCTACGGGAATAACAATGAGCAGTTCTTC
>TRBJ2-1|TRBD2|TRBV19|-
CASSIGLAGGDEQFF
TGTGCCAGTAGTATAGGACTAGCGGGGGGGGATGAGCAGTTCTTC
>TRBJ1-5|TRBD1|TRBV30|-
CAWSDSRGQLYSNQPQHF
TGTGCCTGGAGTGATAGCAGGGGGCAGCTTTATAGCAATCAGCCCCAGCATTTT
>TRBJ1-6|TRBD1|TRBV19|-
CATRAQGGYNSPLHF
TGTGCCACCCGGGCGCAGGGGGGGTATAATTCACCCCTCCACTTT
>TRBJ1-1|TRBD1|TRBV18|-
CASSPSGQGADTEAFF
TGTGCCAGCTCACCTTCCGGACAGGGGGCAGACACTGAAGCTTTCTTT
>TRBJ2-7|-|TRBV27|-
CASSLSRVGGRDYEQYF
TGTGCCAGCAGTTTATCGAGAGTGGGTGGCAGGGACTACGAGCAGTACTTC
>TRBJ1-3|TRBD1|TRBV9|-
CASSSTGALSGNTIYF
TGTGCCAGCAGCTCCACAGGGGCACTCTCTGGAAACACCATATATTTT
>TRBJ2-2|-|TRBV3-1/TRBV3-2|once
CASSPGSGELFF
TGTGCCAGCAGTCCGGGGTCCGGGGAGCTGTTTTTT
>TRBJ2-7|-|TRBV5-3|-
CARSPLGGLFGYEQYF
TGTGCCAGAAGCCCCCTGGGGGGGCTGTTTGGCTACGAGCAGTACTTC
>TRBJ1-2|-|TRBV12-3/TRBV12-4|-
CASSLSVVYGYTF
TGTGCCAGCAGTTTAAGCGTGGTTTATGGCTACACCTTC
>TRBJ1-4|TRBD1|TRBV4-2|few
CASSQPGQAEKLFF
TGTGCCAGCAGCCAACCGGGACAGGCGGAAAAACTGTTTTTT
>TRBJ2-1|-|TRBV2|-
CASSVELVDNEQFF
TGTGCCAGCAGTGTAGAACTAGTAGACAATGAGCAGTTCTTC
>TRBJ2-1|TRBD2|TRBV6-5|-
CASRPETSGNEQFF
TGTGCCAGCAGACCTGAAACTAGCGGCAATGAGCAGTTCTTC
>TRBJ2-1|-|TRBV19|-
CASSTPGLYNEQFF
TGTGCCAGTAGCACCCCCGGACTTTACAATGAGCAGTTCTTC
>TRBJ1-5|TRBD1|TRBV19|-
CASSTSYRGGQPQHF
TGTGCCAGTAGTACATCTTACAGGGGCGGTCAGCCCCAGCATTTT
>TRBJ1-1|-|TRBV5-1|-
CASSFQGPTEAFF
TGCGCCAGCAGCTTCCAGGGGCCCACTGAAGCTTTCTTT
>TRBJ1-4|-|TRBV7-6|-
CASGDRTPATNEKLFF
TGTGCCAGCGGGGATAGGACTCCAGCAACTAATGAAAAACTGTTTTTT
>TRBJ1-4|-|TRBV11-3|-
CASSLDDPGLANEKLFF
TGTGCCAGCAGCTTAGATGATCCGGGGCTTGCTAATGAAAAACTGTTTTTT
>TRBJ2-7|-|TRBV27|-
CASSPHPAGSYEQYF
TGTGCCAGCAGTCCCCACCCGGCCGGTTCCTACGAGCAGTACTTC
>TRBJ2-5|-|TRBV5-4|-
CASSSRAGETQYF
TGTGCCAGCAGTAGCCGGGCTGGAGAGACCCAGTACTTC
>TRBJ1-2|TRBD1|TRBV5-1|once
CASSFEDRAHGYTF
TGCGCCAGCAGCTTCGAGGACAGGGCGCATGGCTACACCTTC
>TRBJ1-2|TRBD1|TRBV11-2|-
CASSPDRGRNYGYTF
TGTGCCAGCAGCCCAGACAGGGGGCGAAACTATGGCTACACCTTC
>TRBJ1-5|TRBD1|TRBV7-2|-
CASSSGQLFNQPQHF
TGTGCCAGCAGCTCGGGACAGCTCTTCAATCAGCCCCAGCATTTT
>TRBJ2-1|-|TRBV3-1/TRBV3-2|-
CASSQGWKLGGEQFF
TGTGCCAGCAGCCAAGGGTGGAAGCTGGGAGGTGAGCAGTTCTTC
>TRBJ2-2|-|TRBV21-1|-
CASLPVGNTGELFF
TGTGCCAGCCTCCCCGTAGGGAACACCGGGGAGCTGTTTTTT
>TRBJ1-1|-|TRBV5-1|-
CASRAEGRLEAFF
TGCGCCAGCCGTGCCGAGGGCCGACTTGAAGCTTTCTTT
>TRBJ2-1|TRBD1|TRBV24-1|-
CATSDPGQGPYNEQFF
TGTGCCACCAGTGACCCCGGACAGGGCCCCTACAATGAGCAGTTCTTC
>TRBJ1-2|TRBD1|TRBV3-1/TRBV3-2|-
CASSPRGQGMGGNYGYTF
TGTGCCAGCAGCCCAAGGGGGCAGGGGATGGGTGGAAACTATGGCTACACCTTC
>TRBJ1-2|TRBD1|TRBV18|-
CASSGQGGYGYTF
TGTGCCAGCTCCGGACAGGGGGGGTATGGCTACACCTTC
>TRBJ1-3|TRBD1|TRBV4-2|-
CASSPRQGEGSGNTIYF
TGTGCCAGCAGCCCCCGACAGGGGGAAGGTTCTGGAAACACCATATATTTT
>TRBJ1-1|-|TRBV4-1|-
CASSHWTANTEAFF
TGCGCCAGCAGCCATTGGACAGCGAACACTGAAGCTTTCTTT
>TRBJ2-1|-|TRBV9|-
CASSPVGTSYNEQFF
TGTGCCAGCAGCCCCGTGGGCACCTCCTACAATGAGCAGTTCTTC
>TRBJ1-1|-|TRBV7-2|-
CASSLPYRVGTEAFF
TGTGCCAGCAGCTTACCCTACAGGGTAGGAACTGAAGCTTTCTTT
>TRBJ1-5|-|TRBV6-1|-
CASSERSRNQPQHF
TGTGCCAGCAGTGAGCGAAGTCGCAATCAGCCCCAGCATTTT
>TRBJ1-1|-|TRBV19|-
CASSIVPYSATEAFF
TGTGCCAGTAGTATAGTCCCCTACTCGGCTACTGAAGCTTTCTTT
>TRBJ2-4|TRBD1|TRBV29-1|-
CSVEKGAGNIQYF
TGCAGCGTTGAGAAGGGGGCTGGGAACATTCAGTACTTC
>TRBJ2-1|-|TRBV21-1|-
CASSKCGRCYNEQFF
TGTGCCAGCAGCAAATGTGGGCGTTGCTACAATGAGCAGTTCTTC
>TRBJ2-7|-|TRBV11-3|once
CASSLGGGGLGEQYF
TGTGCCAGCAGCTTAGGCGGAGGGGGCTTGGGAGAGCAGTACTTC
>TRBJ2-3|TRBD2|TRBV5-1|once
CASSSMGLAGIPRENF
TGCGCCAGCAGCAGCATGGGACTAGCGGGAATCCCCCGTGAGAATTTT